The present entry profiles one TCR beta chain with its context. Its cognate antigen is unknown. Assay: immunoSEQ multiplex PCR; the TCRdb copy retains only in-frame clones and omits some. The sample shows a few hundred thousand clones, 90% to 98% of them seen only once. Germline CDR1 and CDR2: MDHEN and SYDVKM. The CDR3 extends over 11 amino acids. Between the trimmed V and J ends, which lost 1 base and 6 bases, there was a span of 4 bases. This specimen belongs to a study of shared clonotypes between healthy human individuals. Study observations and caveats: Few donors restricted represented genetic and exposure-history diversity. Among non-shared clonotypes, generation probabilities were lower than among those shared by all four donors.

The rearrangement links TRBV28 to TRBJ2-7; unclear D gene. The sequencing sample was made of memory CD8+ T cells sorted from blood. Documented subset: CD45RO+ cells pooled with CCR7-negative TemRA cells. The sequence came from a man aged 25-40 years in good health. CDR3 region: CASSLSGEQYF. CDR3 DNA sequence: TGTGCCAGCAGTTTATCTGGCGAGCAGTACTTC.